One sample yielded the 11 T cell receptor beta chains listed below, sequenced in a study of cytomegalovirus exposure and HLA in healthy donors. Primers for the PCR totalled 60 Vbeta and 13 Jbeta. The protocol was immunoSEQ multiplex PCR, while the TCRdb copy is restricted to in-frame clones and leaves out a portion. The data show about 120,000 clones, roughly a tenth seen once. Sequenced sample: PBMCs. The origin of the receptors is a woman in her late teens or twenties in good health and CMV-seropositive.

This clone was found a few times. The V call is TRBV15, the J call TRBJ1-1; TRBD1 agrees at 9 bases. V lost 0 bases and J lost 4; bases outside the gene matches: 12. The CDR3 sequence is 18 residues long. Germline loops: CDR1 LNHNV, CDR2 YYDKDF (reference sequence). CDR3 DNA: TGTGCCACCAGCAGAGACGGGACAGGGAAAACTTCGAGCACTGAAGCTTTCTTT. Its translation is CATSRDGTGKTSSTEAFF.

The chain uses TRBV27 and TRBJ1-1; D is unclear. CDR1 and CDR2 (germline): MNHEY, SMNVEV (reference sequence). This CDR3 spans 13 amino acids. Trimming pared 3 bases from V and 1 base from J, leaving 6 bases between. The CDR3 nucleotides are TGTGCCAGCAGTTTTTGGCAGAACACTGAAGCTTTCTTT. Residues: CASSFWQNTEAFF.

V usage is TRBV7-2 and J usage is TRBJ1-1; D is uncertain. This CDR3 contains 13 residues. Trimming left V 3 bases short and J 0 bases short, with 5 bases between. Germline CDR1 is SGHTA and CDR2 is FQGNSA. The CDR3 bases are TGTGCCAGCAGCTTCGGGATGAACACTGAAGCTTTCTTT. The encoded protein is CASSFGMNTEAFF.

This rearrangement joins TRBV18 to TRBJ1-1; D gene unclear. Per the germline V gene, CDR1 is KGHSH and CDR2 is LQKENI. The CDR3 sequence is 14 residues long. The ends were cut back, 2 bases at V and 4 bases at J, with 11 bases in the middle. The CDR3 here is CASSPAHSGTEAFF. The CDR3 DNA reads TGTGCCAGCTCACCAGCGCACTCGGGCACTGAAGCTTTCTTT.

This chain joins TRBV11-3 and TRBJ1-2; TRBD1 matches at 8 bases. J lost 7 bases, V lost 4 bases, and 8 bases had no gene match. This CDR3 has 14 amino acids. Germline V gene sequence: CDR1 SGHNT, CDR2 YENEEA. This CDR3 reads CASSSGQGSFGYTF. For the CDR3, the DNA is TGTGCCAGCAGCTCCGGACAGGGTTCGTTTGGCTACACCTTC.

This clone came up a few times. The chain carries TRBV15 and TRBJ2-1; TRBD2 matches 7 bases. V lost 4 bases, J lost 0 bases, and 12 bases stayed unmatched. There are 18 residues in the CDR3. CDR1 is LNHNV, CDR2 YYDKDF, per germline (reference sequence). This CDR3 reads CATSNSRGGRSSYNEQFF. Written as DNA, the CDR3 is TGTGCCACCAGCAACTCCCGTGGCGGGAGAAGCTCCTACAATGAGCAGTTCTTC.

The chain is built from TRBV20-1 and TRBJ2-5; unclear D gene. The V gene lost 6 bases and the J gene lost 7 bases, with 9 bases spanning the gap. The CDR3 sequence is 10 residues long. Germline loops: CDR1 DFQATT, CDR2 SNEGSKA (reference sequence). CDR3 nucleotides: TGCAGTGCCTGGCAGGTGACCCAGTACTTC. Amino acid sequence: CSAWQVTQYF.

The rearrangement uses TRBV2 and TRBJ1-2; 9 bases are a match to TRBD1. Germline CDR1 is SNHLY and CDR2 is FYNNEI. J lost 6 bases, V lost 2 bases, and 7 bases had no gene match. The CDR3 extends over 15 amino acids. The CDR3, as DNA: TGTGCCAGCAGTGAAAAAAGGGACAGGGAGGATGGCTACACCTTC. Its protein product is CASSEKRDREDGYTF.

CDR3 region: CASSIRLEGQEAFF. The CDR3 coding sequence is TGCGCCAGCAGCATCCGTCTCGAGGGACAGGAAGCTTTCTTT. V is TRBV4-1 and J is TRBJ1-1; 7 positions agree with TRBD1. The CDR3 runs 14 residues. V shed 5 bases, J shed 8 bases, and the junction held 11 bases outside the gene matches. Looked up from germline, CDR1 is MGHRA and CDR2 is YSYEKL.

V and J are TRBV6-9 and TRBJ2-7, with D perhaps matching TRBD2 (6 bases). From germline, CDR1 is MNHGY and CDR2 SVAAGI. The CDR3 loop spans 13 amino acids. Trimming left V 5 bases short and J 7 bases short, with 15 bases between. As DNA, the CDR3 is TGTGCCAGCAGTCACTCAGGAGGGAGAGAGCAGTACTTC. It encodes CASSHSGGREQYF.

DNA for the CDR3: TGTGCCAGCAGTGAAAAAGGGAGAGAATACGAGCAGTACTTC. Amino acids: CASSEKGREYEQYF. The chain has TRBV6-1 and TRBJ2-7; a weak D match, TRBD2 (5 bases). There are 14 residues in the CDR3. V was trimmed by 2 bases and J by 4 bases, leaving 12 bases between them. Germline V gene data show CDR1 as MNHNS and CDR2 as SASEGT.